Below are 26 T cell receptor beta chains sequenced from a single sample in a study of response to subunit inactivated influenza vaccine. TCRdb fed the RT-PCR reads into MiXCR, producing one record per CDR3 protein. In the table there are 500,000 to 600,000 distinct CDR3 sequences, over 10% of which are singletons. This sample comprised PBMCs from blood, obtained about 40 days after vaccination. These TCRs come from a man in his forties or fifties who received an inactivated influenza vaccine.

The chain recombines TRBV12-3 or TRBV12-4 with TRBJ1-6, with D possibly matching TRBD1 (5 bases). The CDR3 contains 15 residues. Trimming shortened V by 3 bases and J by 5 bases, and 11 bases separated the two germline ends. The chain's CDR3 is CASSFKGTDNSPLHF. The CDR3 DNA reads TGTGCCAGCAGTTTTAAGGGGACGGATAATTCACCCCTCCACTTT.

This clonotype was detected a few times. This chain links TRBV4-2 with TRBJ1-3, with D uncertain. V was pared by 8 bases and J by 0 bases, with 8 bases between. From germline, CDR1 is LGHNA and CDR2 YNFKEQ. CDR3 length: 13 residues. Here the CDR3 reads CASGSYSGNTIYF. The CDR3 DNA reads TGTGCCAGCGGTTCTTACTCTGGAAACACCATATATTTT.

J is TRBJ2-1 and V is TRBV20-1, with TRBD1 matching over 10 bases. With V trimmed by 3 bases and J by 4 bases, 3 bases remained unmatched. Germline V lookup: CDR1 DFQATT, CDR2 SNEGSKA (reference sequence). This CDR3 has 14 amino acids. CDR3 DNA sequence: TGCAGTGCTAGTAAGGGACAGGGGTACAATGAGCAGTTCTTC. Protein: CSASKGQGYNEQFF.

The rearrangement links TRBV7-9 to TRBJ1-2, with D perhaps matching TRBD1 (6 bases). The germline V gene has CDR1 SEHNR and CDR2 FQNEAQ (reference sequence). The CDR3 is 15 amino acids. V was trimmed by 5 bases and J by 1 base, leaving 14 bases between them. In nucleotides, the CDR3 is TGTGCCAGCAGCCCAATTCGGGGGCTTAACTATGGCTACACCTTC. Amino acid sequence: CASSPIRGLNYGYTF.

The chain combines TRBV4-1 with TRBJ1-1; D not resolved. CDR3 length equals 14 residues. Trimming pared 3 bases from V and 2 bases from J, leaving 10 bases between. CDR1 and CDR2 (germline): MGHRA, YSYEKL. CDR3 region: CASSQNYRNTEAFF. The CDR3 nucleotides read TGCGCCAGCAGCCAGAACTACCGCAACACTGAAGCTTTCTTT.

This sequence joins TRBV4-1 and TRBJ2-6; D might be TRBD2 (5 bases). Germline lookup yields CDR1 MGHRA and CDR2 YSYEKL. The CDR3 sequence is 20 residues long. Trimming left V 1 base short and J 0 bases short, with 19 bases between. CDR3 sequence: CASSQGRLGTAFSGANVLTF. CDR3 DNA: TGCGCCAGCAGCCAAGGGAGGTTGGGCACAGCCTTCTCTGGGGCCAACGTCCTGACTTTC.

Ten or more counts support this clonotype. This chain links TRBV4-3 with TRBJ2-3; 8 nucleotides line up with TRBD2. The CDR3 is 16 residues long. Germline lookup yields CDR1 LGHNA and CDR2 YSLEER. The V and J ends lost 0 bases and 4 bases, in that order; junction bases with no gene match: 6. The CDR3 spells CASSQDGYGGADTQYF. Here the CDR3 DNA reads TGCGCCAGCAGCCAAGATGGGTACGGGGGGGCAGATACGCAGTATTTT.

The chain employs TRBV7-2 and TRBJ1-1; D might be TRBD1 (5 bases). The CDR3 is 14 amino acids. Germline lookup yields CDR1 SGHTA and CDR2 FQGNSA. The V gene lost 6 bases and the J gene lost 0 bases, with 11 bases spanning the gap. The CDR3 here is CASRMTDMNTEAFF. The DNA of the CDR3 is TGTGCCAGCAGAATGACAGACATGAACACTGAAGCTTTCTTT.

CDR3 in DNA: TGTGCCAGCAGCCCAAGGACGGGAAGCCAAGAGACCCAGTACTTC. It codes for CASSPRTGSQETQYF. The gene calls are TRBV7-8 and TRBJ2-5; D is possibly TRBD2 (5 bases). The germline V gene has CDR1 SGHVS and CDR2 FQNEAQ. This CDR3 spans 15 amino acids. Trimming cost V 5 bases and J 1 base, with 14 bases left between them.

The rearrangement links TRBV20-1 to TRBJ2-3, with a possible D match to TRBD2 (6 bases). The CDR3 is 14 residues long. Trimming took off 5 bases at V and 1 base at J, with 13 bases between the two ends. CDR1 and CDR2 (germline): DFQATT, SNEGSKA (reference sequence). The CDR3 DNA reads as TGCAGTGCTGCTAGCGCCTGGGGCACAGATACGCAGTATTTT. Protein: CSAASAWGTDTQYF.

This clonotype was counted between two and nine times. The chain recombines TRBV20-1 with TRBJ1-5; a weak D match, TRBD1 (6 bases). This CDR3 comprises 15 residues. The V and J ends lost 3 bases and 3 bases respectively, with 15 bases between them. Germline V gives CDR1 DFQATT, CDR2 SNEGSKA (reference sequence). CDR3: CSASRTGANNQPQHF. DNA of the CDR3: TGCAGTGCTAGCAGGACGGGGGCGAACAATCAGCCCCAGCATTTT.

This clonotype was seen only a few times. The CDR3 DNA reads as TGTGCCAGCAGTCCTCGCGCCGCGACCCGGAATGGCTACACCTTC. Translated: CASSPRAATRNGYTF. The chain uses TRBV27 and TRBJ1-2, with D unclear. Germline-derived CDR1 and CDR2 are MNHEY and SMNVEV (reference sequence). CDR3 length equals 15 residues. Trimming stripped 5 bases from V and 6 bases from J, with 19 bases between.

The chain couples TRBV29-1 to TRBJ1-2; 8 bases align to TRBD1. V trimming: 7 bases; J trimming: 7 bases; junction bases outside the gene matches: 5. CDR3 length equals 11 residues. Germline CDR1 reads SQVTM; CDR2 reads ANQGSEA. CDR3 nucleotide sequence: TGCAGCGCCGCGGACAGGGTTGGCTACACCTTC. It translates to CSAADRVGYTF.

The chain uses TRBV11-3 and TRBJ2-1, with D unresolved. V was shortened by 5 bases and J by 6 bases, with 14 bases between the two germline ends. The CDR3 spans 14 residues. The germline V gene has CDR1 SGHNT and CDR2 YENEEA. As DNA, the CDR3 is TGTGCCAGCAGCGAGCAGGTTGTAGGCAATGAGCAGTTCTTC. Encoded protein: CASSEQVVGNEQFF.

A few counts support this clonotype. The chain uses TRBV29-1 and TRBJ2-3; perhaps TRBD1 as D (5 bases). The CDR3 totals 13 residues. With 1 base removed from V and 3 bases from J, the gap between germline ends came to 8 bases. CDR1 and CDR2 (germline): SQVTM, ANQGSEA. CDR3 bases: TGCAGCGTTGAAGGCAGGGTGACAGATACGCAGTATTTT. It encodes CSVEGRVTDTQYF.

The chain carries TRBV7-9 and TRBJ2-1; TRBD1 aligns across 9 bases. Germline CDR1 and CDR2: SEHNR and FQNEAQ (reference sequence). The V and J ends lost 5 bases and 5 bases, in that order; junction bases with no gene match: 7. There are 15 residues in the CDR3. CDR3 bases: TGTGCCAGCAGCGACCGGGACAGGGACAACAATGAGCAGTTCTTC. Protein sequence: CASSDRDRDNNEQFF. The whole variable domain, filled in from reference TRBV7-9 and TRBJ2-1, reads DTGVSQNPRHKITKRGQNVTFRCDPISEHNRLYWYRQTLGQGPEFLTYFQNEAQLEKSRLLSDRFSAERPKGSFSTLEIQRTEQGDSAMYLCASSDRDRDNNEQFFGPGTRLTVL.

This clonotype showed up many times. The V gene is TRBV5-1, the J gene TRBJ2-7, with D possibly being TRBD2 (5 bases). Germline V gives CDR1 SGHRS, CDR2 YFSETQ. Trimming took off 0 bases at V and 0 bases at J, with 10 bases between the two ends. There are 15 residues in the CDR3. The CDR3 sequence: CASSLEGGFSYEQYF. The CDR3 DNA reads TGCGCCAGCAGCTTGGAAGGAGGCTTCTCCTACGAGCAGTACTTC.

This clonotype has just a few counts. The rearrangement joins TRBV9 to TRBJ2-2, with D perhaps TRBD1 or TRBD2 (5 bases each). V lost 4 bases to trimming and J lost 6 bases, with 10 bases between them. The CDR3 consists of 13 residues. Germline loops: CDR1 SGDLS, CDR2 YYNGEE. CDR3 bases: TGTGCCAGCAGCAGGGACGTGGCCGGGGAGCTGTTTTTT. The encoded protein is CASSRDVAGELFF.

J is TRBJ2-3 and V is TRBV7-8; D gene unclear. CDR1 SGHVS and CDR2 FQNEAQ come from the germline V gene. V was cut by 4 bases and J by 4 bases, with 12 bases left in between. This CDR3 contains 14 residues. CDR3 protein: CASSSDLAADTQYF. The CDR3 nucleotides are TGTGCCAGCAGCTCAGACCTGGCCGCAGATACGCAGTATTTT.

Many counts were recorded for this clonotype. The rearrangement uses TRBV10-3 and TRBJ1-1, with 10 bases aligning to TRBD1. The length of the CDR3 is 15 residues. Losses at the gene ends were 7 bases for V and 1 base for J; bases not matched to a gene: 6. The germline V gene encodes CDR1 ENHRY and CDR2 SYGVKD. CDR3 DNA sequence: TGTGCCATCAAAGGGACAGGGGCCCAGAACACTGAAGCTTTCTTT. Translating it yields CAIKGTGAQNTEAFF.

The V and J genes are TRBV28 and TRBJ2-7; D is perhaps TRBD2 (7 bases). This CDR3 comprises 14 residues. The germline V and J ends were trimmed by 9 bases and 1 base, with 16 bases remaining between them. Per germline, CDR1 MDHEN and CDR2 SYDVKM. CDR3 DNA: TGTGCCAGTTTAAGGGGGGGCGGTTCCTACGAGCAGTACTTC. Protein product: CASLRGGGSYEQYF.

The CDR3 reads CASSSFPGTEAFF. As DNA, the CDR3 is TGTGCCAGCAGCTCATTCCCGGGAACTGAAGCTTTCTTT. The chain has TRBV7-3 and TRBJ1-1; D uncertain. The V and J ends lost 4 bases and 5 bases respectively, with 11 bases between them. From germline, CDR1 is SGHTA and CDR2 FQGTGA. CDR3 length: 13 amino acids.

This clonotype was seen a handful of times. The V call is TRBV12-3 or TRBV12-4, the J call TRBJ2-7, with D perhaps being TRBD1 or TRBD2 (6 bases each). V was cut by 6 bases and J by 3 bases, with 15 bases left in between. The CDR3 has 14 residues. CDR3 protein: CASREGGKGYEQYF. CDR3 bases: TGTGCCAGCAGGGAAGGGGGGAAGGGCTACGAGCAGTACTTC.

This clonotype was counted ten times or more. V usage is TRBV12-3 or TRBV12-4 and J usage is TRBJ2-5; D is possibly TRBD2 (6 bases). V was pared by 3 bases and J by 5 bases, with 13 bases between. The CDR3 spans 14 residues. The CDR3, as DNA: TGTGCCAGCAGTTTGCGCCTAGCGCGGGAGACCCAGTACTTC. Its protein product is CASSLRLARETQYF.

This clonotype was found a few times. The chain carries TRBV5-1 and TRBJ1-3; D ambiguous. The V and J ends lost 0 bases and 0 bases respectively, with 7 bases between them. Germline lookup yields CDR1 SGHRS and CDR2 YFSETQ. The CDR3 spans 15 residues. The CDR3 loop reads CASSLAGTSGNTIYF. The CDR3 DNA reads TGCGCCAGCAGCTTGGCGGGAACCTCTGGAAACACCATATATTTT. The variable domain in full, with the rest retrieved from reference TRBV5-1 and TRBJ1-3, is KAGVTQTPRYLIKTRGQQVTLSCSPISGHRSVSWYQQTPGQGLQFLFEYFSETQRNKGNFPGRFSGRQFSNSRSEMNVSTLELGDSALYLCASSLAGTSGNTIYFGEGSWLTVV.

V usage is TRBV20-1 and J usage is TRBJ2-5; unclear D gene. Trimming stripped 4 bases from V and 1 base from J, with 13 bases between. This CDR3 region has 14 residues. The germline V gene has CDR1 DFQATT and CDR2 SNEGSKA (reference sequence). In DNA form, the CDR3 reads TGCAGTGCTAAGTGGACCCTCCGCCAAGAGACCCAGTACTTC. Residues: CSAKWTLRQETQYF.